These 5 T cell receptor beta chains originate from one sample sequenced in a study of T cells in localized non-small cell lung cancer. Profiling relied on immunoSEQ multiplex PCR, and the TCRdb table lists in-frame clones only, not all of them. The data show around 70,000 clones, roughly nine tenths seen once. The specimen comprised peripheral blood, sampled before any cancer treatment. Receptors originate from a male donor at least 60 years old with stage III squamous cell lung carcinoma.

The chain employs TRBV10-1 and TRBJ1-1; D is ambiguous. CDR3 length: 12 residues. Trimming stripped 6 bases from V and 1 base from J, with 6 bases between. Germline V lookup: CDR1 WNHNN, CDR2 SYGVQD (reference sequence). The CDR3 protein is CASSQPNTEAFF. CDR3 coding DNA: TGCGCCAGCAGCCAACCGAACACTGAAGCTTTCTTT.

V usage is TRBV10-3 and J usage is TRBJ2-3, with a possible D match to TRBD2 (5 bases). V lost 3 bases to trimming and J lost 1 base, with 8 bases between them. This CDR3 has 14 residues. Germline values: CDR1 ENHRY, CDR2 SYGVKD. The CDR3 loop reads CAISELLGTDTQYF. In DNA form, the CDR3 reads TGTGCCATCAGTGAATTACTAGGCACAGATACGCAGTATTTT.

The J gene is TRBJ1-2, the V gene TRBV6-5, with 9 nucleotides matching TRBD1. Germline CDR1 reads MNHEY; CDR2 reads SVGAGI. There are 14 residues in the CDR3. The V segment lost 2 bases and the J segment 7 bases; nucleotides outside the gene matches: 5. The CDR3, as DNA: TGTGCCAGCAGTTACAGTAGACAGGGGGGTGGCTACACCTTC. Translation: CASSYSRQGGGYTF.

V usage is TRBV9 and J usage is TRBJ1-2, with no clear D. The germline V gene has CDR1 SGDLS and CDR2 YYNGEE. The V end lost 4 bases, the J end lost 8 bases, and 12 bases lay between the germline ends. The CDR3 contains 12 residues. The CDR3 nucleotides read TGTGCCAGCAGCAAGAACAGAAGGGGCTACACCTTC. Translated, it gives CASSKNRRGYTF. The full variable domain, in which reference TRBV9 and TRBJ1-2 provide the parts outside the CDR3, is DSGVTQTPKHLITATGQRVTLRCSPRSGDLSVYWYQQSLDQGLQFLIQYYNGEERAKGNILERFSAQQFPDLHSELNLSSLELGDSALYFCASSKNRRGYTFGSGTRLTVV.

This chain joins TRBV7-2 and TRBJ1-3, with D unresolved. V dropped 6 bases and J dropped 0 bases, with 9 bases sitting between them. CDR3 size: 14 residues. Germline assignment: CDR1 SGHTA and CDR2 FQGNSA. The CDR3: CASSLTVSGNTIYF. CDR3 in DNA: TGTGCCAGCAGTCTGACGGTCTCTGGAAACACCATATATTTT. The whole variable domain, filled in from reference TRBV7-2 and TRBJ1-3, reads GAGVSQSPSNKVTEKGKDVELRCDPISGHTALYWYRQSLGQGLEFLIYFQGNSAPDKSGLPSDRFSAERTGGSVSTLTIQRTQQEDSAVYLCASSLTVSGNTIYFGEGSWLTVV.